The TCR beta chain under discussion was sequenced for a study of blood T cell repertoires in COVID-19. Study-wide background: The United States, Italy and Spain provided the acute and convalescent COVID-19 samples.

The table lists this clone with a count of one. The germline gives CDR1 LNHNV, CDR2 YYDKDF (reference sequence). V was clipped by 0 bases and J by 4 bases; unmatched bases: 14. The CDR3 length is 18 residues. Per the authors' pipeline: Amplified reference gene primers provided the basis for estimating nucleated cell counts. Only in-frame clones appear in the TCRdb table, and some are missing; sequencing was by immunoSEQ multiplex PCR. V and J calls plus clone size are reproduced from that table; the DNA served to infer D and trimming. Among hundreds of thousands of clones listed, 89% were seen once. This rearrangement joins TRBV15 to TRBJ1-2; TRBD1 agrees at 7 bases. The receptor's source is a woman aged 55 to 70 with acute or convalescent COVID-19. The sample consisted of peripheral blood. The CDR3 DNA is TGTGCCACCAGCAGAGATGCGGTGGAAGGGGGCATCAGCTATGGCTACACCTTC. Translated: CATSRDAVEGGISYGYTF.